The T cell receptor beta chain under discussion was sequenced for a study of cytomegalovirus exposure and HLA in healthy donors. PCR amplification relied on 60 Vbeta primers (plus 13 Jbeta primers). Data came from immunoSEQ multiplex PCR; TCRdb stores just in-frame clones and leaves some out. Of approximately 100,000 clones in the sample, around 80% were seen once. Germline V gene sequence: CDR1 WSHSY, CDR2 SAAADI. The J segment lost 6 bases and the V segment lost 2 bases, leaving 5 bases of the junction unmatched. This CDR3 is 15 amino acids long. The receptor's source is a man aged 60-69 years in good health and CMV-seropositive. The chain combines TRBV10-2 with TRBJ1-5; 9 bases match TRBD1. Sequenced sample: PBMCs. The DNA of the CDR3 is TGCGCCAGCAGTGAGGGGACAGGGATTGTTCAGCCCCAGCATTTT. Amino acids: CASSEGTGIVQPQHF.